This TCR beta chain was sequenced during a study of blood T cell repertoires in COVID-19. Libraries were prepared by immunoSEQ multiplex PCR; TCRdb keeps only in-frame clonotypes and omits some of them. This sample carries more than 110,000 clones, 80% to 90% of them seen once, and the ten largest clones take roughly 4.3%. Specimen: peripheral blood. The source is a woman aged 40 to 50 with acute or convalescent COVID-19.

In DNA form, the CDR3 reads TGCGCCAGCAGCCAAGGGGACAGGATGAACACTGAAGCTTTCTTT. Its translation is CASSQGDRMNTEAFF. The rearrangement links TRBV4-1 to TRBJ1-1; 8 nucleotides agree with TRBD1. The CDR3 is 15 amino acids. CDR1 is MGHRA, CDR2 YSYEKL, per germline. The V gene end was trimmed by 1 base and the J gene end by 0 bases; junction bases not matched to a gene: 1.